This T cell receptor beta chain comes out of a study of spatial heterogeneity in lung cancer. Trimming took off 0 bases at V and 3 bases at J, with 6 bases between the two ends. CDR3 length equals 13 residues. Germline values: CDR1 SGHNT, CDR2 YYREEE (reference sequence). As to time point: blood at routine non-recurrence follow-up after resection. Unsorted tumor, nontumor lung tissue or cryopreserved PBMC supplied the whole RNA. MiXCR, applied by TCRdb to the 5' RACE reads, yields one record per CDR3 protein. The table has just under 45,000 distinct CDR3 sequences, 20% to 25% seen once; the top ten hold about 7.2%.

The TCR comes from a female donor with early-stage non-small cell lung cancer. The sequences come from PBMCs, collected at follow-up. V and J are TRBV5-4 and TRBJ1-1, with a possible D match to TRBD1 (5 bases). CDR3 protein: CASSLAGHTEAFF. DNA of the CDR3: TGTGCCAGCAGCTTGGCGGGGCACACTGAAGCTTTCTTT.